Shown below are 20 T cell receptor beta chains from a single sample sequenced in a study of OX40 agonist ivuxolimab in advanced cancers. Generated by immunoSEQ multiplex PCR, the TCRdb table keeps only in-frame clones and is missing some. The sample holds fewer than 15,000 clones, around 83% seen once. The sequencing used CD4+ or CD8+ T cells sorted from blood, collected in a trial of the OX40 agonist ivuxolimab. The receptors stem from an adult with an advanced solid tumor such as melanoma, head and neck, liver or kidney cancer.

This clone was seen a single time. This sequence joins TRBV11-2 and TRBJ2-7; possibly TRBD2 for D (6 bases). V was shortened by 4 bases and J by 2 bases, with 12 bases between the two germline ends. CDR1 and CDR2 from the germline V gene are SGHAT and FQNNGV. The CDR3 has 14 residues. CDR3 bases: TGTGCCAGCAGCTCCTCGGGGGTCGCCTACGAGCAGTACTTC. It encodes CASSSSGVAYEQYF.

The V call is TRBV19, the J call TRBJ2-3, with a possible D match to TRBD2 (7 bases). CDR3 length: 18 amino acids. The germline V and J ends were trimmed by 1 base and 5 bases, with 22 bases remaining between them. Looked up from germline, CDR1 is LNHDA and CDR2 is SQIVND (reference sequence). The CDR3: CASSIAGGQIPERDTQYF. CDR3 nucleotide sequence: TGTGCCAGTAGTATAGCGGGGGGCCAAATACCGGAGAGAGATACGCAGTATTTT.

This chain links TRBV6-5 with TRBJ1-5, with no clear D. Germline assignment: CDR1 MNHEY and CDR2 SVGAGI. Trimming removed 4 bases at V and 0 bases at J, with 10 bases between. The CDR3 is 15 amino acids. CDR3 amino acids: CASSSVKDSNQPQHF. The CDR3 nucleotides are TGTGCCAGCAGTTCCGTAAAAGATAGCAATCAGCCCCAGCATTTT.

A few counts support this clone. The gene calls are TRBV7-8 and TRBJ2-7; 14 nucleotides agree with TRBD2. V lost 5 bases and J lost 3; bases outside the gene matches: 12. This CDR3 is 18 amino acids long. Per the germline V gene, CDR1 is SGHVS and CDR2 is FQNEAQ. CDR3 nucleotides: TGTGCCAGCAGCATCCCCGGGACTAGCGGGAGTGATTTCTACGAGCAGTACTTC. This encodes CASSIPGTSGSDFYEQYF.

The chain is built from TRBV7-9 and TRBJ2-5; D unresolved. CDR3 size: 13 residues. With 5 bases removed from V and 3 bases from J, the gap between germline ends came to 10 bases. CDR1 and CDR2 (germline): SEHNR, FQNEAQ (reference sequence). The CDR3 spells CASSARIKETQYF. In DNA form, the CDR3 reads TGTGCCAGCAGCGCCCGAATTAAAGAGACCCAGTACTTC. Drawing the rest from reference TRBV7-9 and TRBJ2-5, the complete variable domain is DTGVSQNPRHKITKRGQNVTFRCDPISEHNRLYWYRQTLGQGPEFLTYFQNEAQLEKSRLLSDRFSAERPKGSFSTLEIQRTEQGDSAMYLCASSARIKETQYFGPGTRLLVL.

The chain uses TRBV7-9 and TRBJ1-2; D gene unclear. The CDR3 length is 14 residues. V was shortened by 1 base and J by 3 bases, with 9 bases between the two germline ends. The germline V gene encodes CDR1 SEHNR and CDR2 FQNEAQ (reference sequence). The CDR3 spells CASSLVLGDYGYTF. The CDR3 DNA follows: TGTGCCAGCAGCTTAGTCCTGGGCGACTATGGCTACACCTTC.

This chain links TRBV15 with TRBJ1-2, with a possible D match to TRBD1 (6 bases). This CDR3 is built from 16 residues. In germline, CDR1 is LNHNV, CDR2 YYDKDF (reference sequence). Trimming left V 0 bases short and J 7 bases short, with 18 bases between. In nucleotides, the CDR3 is TGTGCCACCAGCAGAGATTTGGACAGCCTTGTCGCTGGCTACACCTTC. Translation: CATSRDLDSLVAGYTF.

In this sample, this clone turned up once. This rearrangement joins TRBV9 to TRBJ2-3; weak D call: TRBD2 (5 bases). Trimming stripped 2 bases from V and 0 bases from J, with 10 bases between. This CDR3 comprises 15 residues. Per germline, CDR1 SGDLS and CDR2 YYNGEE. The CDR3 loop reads CASSVYSGSTDTQYF. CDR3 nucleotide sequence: TGTGCCAGCAGCGTTTACTCGGGAAGCACAGATACGCAGTATTTT.

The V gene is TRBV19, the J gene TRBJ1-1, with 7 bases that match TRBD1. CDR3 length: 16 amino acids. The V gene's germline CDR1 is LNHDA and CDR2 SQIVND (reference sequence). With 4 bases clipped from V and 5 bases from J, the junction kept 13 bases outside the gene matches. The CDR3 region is CASSTMTGSAETEAFF. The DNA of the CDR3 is TGTGCCAGTAGTACTATGACAGGGTCGGCCGAGACTGAAGCTTTCTTT. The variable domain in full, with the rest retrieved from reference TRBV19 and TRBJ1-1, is DGGITQSPKYLFRKEGQNVTLSCEQNLNHDAMYWYRQDPGQGLRLIYYSQIVNDFQKGDIAEGYSVSREKKESFPLTVTSAQKNPTAFYLCASSTMTGSAETEAFFGQGTRLTVV.

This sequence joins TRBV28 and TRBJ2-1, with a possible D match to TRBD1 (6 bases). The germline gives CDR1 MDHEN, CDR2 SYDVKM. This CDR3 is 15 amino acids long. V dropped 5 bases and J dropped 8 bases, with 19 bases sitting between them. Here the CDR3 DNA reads TGTGCCAGCAGTCCTAATACCAGGGGTTCCGATGAGCAGTTCTTC. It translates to CASSPNTRGSDEQFF. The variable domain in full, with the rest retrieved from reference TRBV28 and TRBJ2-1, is DVKVTQSSRYLVKRTGEKVFLECVQDMDHENMFWYRQDPGLGLRLIYFSYDVKMKEKGDIPEGYSVSREKKERFSLILESASTNQTSMYLCASSPNTRGSDEQFFGPGTRLTVL.

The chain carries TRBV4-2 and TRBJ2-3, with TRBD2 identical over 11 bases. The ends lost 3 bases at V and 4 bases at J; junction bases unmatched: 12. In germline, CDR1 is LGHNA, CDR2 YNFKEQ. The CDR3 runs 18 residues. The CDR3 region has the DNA TGTGCCAGCAGCCAGCCCGGGGCTAGCGGGAGGCGGGCAGATACGCAGTATTTT. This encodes CASSQPGASGRRADTQYF.

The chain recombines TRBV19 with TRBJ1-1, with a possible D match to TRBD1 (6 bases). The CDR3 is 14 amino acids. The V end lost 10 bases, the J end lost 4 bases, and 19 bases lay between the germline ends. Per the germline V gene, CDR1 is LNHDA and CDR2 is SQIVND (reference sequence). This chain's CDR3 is CATRIEGGTTEAFF. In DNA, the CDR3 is TGTGCCACTCGAATTGAGGGGGGTACCACTGAAGCTTTCTTT.

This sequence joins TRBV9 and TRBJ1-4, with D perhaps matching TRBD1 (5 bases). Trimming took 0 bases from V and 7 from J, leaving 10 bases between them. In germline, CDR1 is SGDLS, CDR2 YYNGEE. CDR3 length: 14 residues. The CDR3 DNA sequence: TGTGCCAGCAGCGTAGGCCAGGGAGGTGAAAAACTGTTTTTT. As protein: CASSVGQGGEKLFF.

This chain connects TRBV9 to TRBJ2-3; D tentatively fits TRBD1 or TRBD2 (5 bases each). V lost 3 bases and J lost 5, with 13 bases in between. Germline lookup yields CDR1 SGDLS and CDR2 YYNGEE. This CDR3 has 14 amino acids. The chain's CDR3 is CASSDRDALDTQYF. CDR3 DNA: TGTGCCAGCAGCGACCGGGACGCTTTAGATACGCAGTATTTT.

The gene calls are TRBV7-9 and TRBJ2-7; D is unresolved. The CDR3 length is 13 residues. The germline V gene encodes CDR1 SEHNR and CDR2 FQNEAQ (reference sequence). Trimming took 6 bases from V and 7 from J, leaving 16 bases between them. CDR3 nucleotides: TGTGCCAGCAGAGGTCCTGGTAACCTGGAGCAGTACTTC. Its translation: CASRGPGNLEQYF.

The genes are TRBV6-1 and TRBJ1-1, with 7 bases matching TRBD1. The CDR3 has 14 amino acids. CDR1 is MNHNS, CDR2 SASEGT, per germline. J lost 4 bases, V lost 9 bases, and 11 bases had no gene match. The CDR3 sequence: CASEEEGAGTEAFF. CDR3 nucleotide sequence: TGTGCCAGTGAAGAGGAGGGGGCGGGCACTGAAGCTTTCTTT.

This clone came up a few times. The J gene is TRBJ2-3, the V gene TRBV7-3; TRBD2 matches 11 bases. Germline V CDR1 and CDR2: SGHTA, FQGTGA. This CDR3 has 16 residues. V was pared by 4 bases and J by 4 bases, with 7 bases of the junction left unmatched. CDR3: CASSSPLAGGADTQYF. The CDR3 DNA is TGTGCCAGCAGCTCGCCTTTAGCGGGGGGGGCAGATACGCAGTATTTT.

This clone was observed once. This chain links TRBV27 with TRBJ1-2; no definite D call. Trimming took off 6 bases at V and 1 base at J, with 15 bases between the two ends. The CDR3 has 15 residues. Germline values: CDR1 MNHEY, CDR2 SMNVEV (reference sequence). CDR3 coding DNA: TGTGCCAGCAGCCCTGACTTGGGTCTTAACTATGGCTACACCTTC. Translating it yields CASSPDLGLNYGYTF.

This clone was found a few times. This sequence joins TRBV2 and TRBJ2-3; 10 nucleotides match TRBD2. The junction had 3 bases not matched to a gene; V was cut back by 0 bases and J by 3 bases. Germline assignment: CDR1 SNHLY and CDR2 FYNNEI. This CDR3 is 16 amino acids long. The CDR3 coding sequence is TGTGCCAGCAGTGAAGCGCTTAGCGGGAGGACAGATACGCAGTATTTT. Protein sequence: CASSEALSGRTDTQYF.

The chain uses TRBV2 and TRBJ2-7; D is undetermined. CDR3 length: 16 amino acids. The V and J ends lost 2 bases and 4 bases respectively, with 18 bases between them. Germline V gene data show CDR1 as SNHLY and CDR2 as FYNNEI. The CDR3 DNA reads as TGTGCCAGCAGTGAATGGAACAAGATTCAAGCGTACGAGCAGTACTTC. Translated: CASSEWNKIQAYEQYF.